This TCR beta chain is drawn from a study of regulatory dendritic cells for organ transplantation. The CDR3 length is 13 residues. Germline V gene sequence: CDR1 SNHLY, CDR2 FYNNEI. V was cut by 1 base and J by 6 bases, with 9 bases left in between. This clone was picked up one time. The antigen remains unidentified. Sorted T cells were CFSE-labeled and cultured 5 days with allogeneic regulatory or mature dendritic cells at 1:10. CD4+ or CD8+ T cells were sorted as naive CD45RA+ or memory CD45RO+. TCRdb's copy holds only in-frame clones and misses some; the assay was immunoSEQ multiplex PCR. The table includes about 20,000 clones, approximately 85% detected once.

Material: naive CD4+ T cells from blood cultured with regulatory dendritic cells. The subset: CD45RA+ naive T cells. The chain employs TRBV2 and TRBJ1-2; D uncertain. This sequence was found in a human donor in good health. CDR3 bases: TGTGCCAGCAGTGAAGGGAGGGAAGATGGCTACACCTTC. Its protein product is CASSEGREDGYTF.